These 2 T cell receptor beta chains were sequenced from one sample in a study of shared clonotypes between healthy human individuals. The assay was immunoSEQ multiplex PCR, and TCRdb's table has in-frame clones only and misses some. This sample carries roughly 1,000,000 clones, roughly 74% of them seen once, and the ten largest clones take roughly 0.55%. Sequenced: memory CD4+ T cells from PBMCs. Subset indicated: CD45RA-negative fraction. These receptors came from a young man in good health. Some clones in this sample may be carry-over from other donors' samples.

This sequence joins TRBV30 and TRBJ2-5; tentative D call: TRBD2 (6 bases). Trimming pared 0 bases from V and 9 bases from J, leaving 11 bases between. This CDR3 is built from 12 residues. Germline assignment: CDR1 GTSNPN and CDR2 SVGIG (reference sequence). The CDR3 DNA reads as TGTGCCTGGAGTGTCCCCGGAGGGCCCCAGTACTTC. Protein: CAWSVPGGPQYF.

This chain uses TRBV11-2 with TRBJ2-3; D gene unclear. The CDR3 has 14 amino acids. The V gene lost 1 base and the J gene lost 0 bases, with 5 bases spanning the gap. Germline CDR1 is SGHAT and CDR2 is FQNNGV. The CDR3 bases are TGTGCCAGCAGCTTAGGGGCTAGCACAGATACGCAGTATTTT. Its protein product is CASSLGASTDTQYF.